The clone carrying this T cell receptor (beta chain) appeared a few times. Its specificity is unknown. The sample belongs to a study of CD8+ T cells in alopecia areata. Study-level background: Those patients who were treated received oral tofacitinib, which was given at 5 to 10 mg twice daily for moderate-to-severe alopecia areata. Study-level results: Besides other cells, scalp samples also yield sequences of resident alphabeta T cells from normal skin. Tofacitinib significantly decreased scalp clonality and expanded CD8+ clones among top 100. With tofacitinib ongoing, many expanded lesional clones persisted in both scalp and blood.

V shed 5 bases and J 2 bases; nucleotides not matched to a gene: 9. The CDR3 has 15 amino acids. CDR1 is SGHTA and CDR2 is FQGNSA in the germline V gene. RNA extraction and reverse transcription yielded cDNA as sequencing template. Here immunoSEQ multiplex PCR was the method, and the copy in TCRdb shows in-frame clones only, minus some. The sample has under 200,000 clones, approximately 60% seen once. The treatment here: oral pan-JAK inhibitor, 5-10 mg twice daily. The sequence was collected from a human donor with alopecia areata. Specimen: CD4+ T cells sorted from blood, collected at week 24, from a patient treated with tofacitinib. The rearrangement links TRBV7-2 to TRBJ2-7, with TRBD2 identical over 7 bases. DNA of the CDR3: TGTGCCAGCAGCCCCCAACGCGGGGGAACCTACGAGCAGTACTTC. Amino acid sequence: CASSPQRGGTYEQYF.